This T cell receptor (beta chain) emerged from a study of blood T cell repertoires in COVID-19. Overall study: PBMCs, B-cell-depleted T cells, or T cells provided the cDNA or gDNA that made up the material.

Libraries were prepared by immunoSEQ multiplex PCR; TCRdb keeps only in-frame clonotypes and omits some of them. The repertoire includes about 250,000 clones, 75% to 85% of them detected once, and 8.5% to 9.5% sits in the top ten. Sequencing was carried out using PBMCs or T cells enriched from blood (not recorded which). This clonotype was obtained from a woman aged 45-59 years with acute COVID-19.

The CDR3 coding sequence is TGTGCCAGCAGCAAATGTCCAGGGGCTACTGGCTACACCTTC. Amino acid sequence: CASSKCPGATGYTF. The V gene is TRBV21-1, the J gene TRBJ1-2; the table's D call of TRBD1 was not tested on the DNA. TRBV21-1 is designated a pseudogene. This CDR3 contains 14 residues.